This T cell receptor beta chain was captured by sequencing in a study of shared clonotypes between healthy human individuals. Study-wide background: Each donor contributed plates that comprised three CD4 naive, three CD4 memory, two CD8 naive and one CD8 memory.

Clones were read by immunoSEQ multiplex PCR, and TCRdb kept only the in-frame ones, dropping some. The sample has roughly 2.5 million clones, around nine tenths seen once; the top ten hold roughly 0.14%. The V and J ends lost 0 bases and 2 bases, in that order; junction bases with no gene match: 4. The CDR3 totals 16 residues. The germline V gene has CDR1 SGHRS and CDR2 YFSETQ. Findings and limits, study-wide: For naive CD4 cells, 4% to 5% of clonotypes were shared across a handful of donors. The sampled material consisted only of blood, and tissue repertoires are likely to differ. Non-shared clonotypes displayed generation probabilities falling below those of clonotypes present in all four donors.

As concerns this clone: Its target is unknown. This CDR3 is also generated by other DNA sequences in the sample.

The rearrangement links TRBV5-1 to TRBJ2-3, with 9 nucleotides matching TRBD2. The clonotype originates from a man between 18 and 29 years old in good health. The sequencing sample was made of naive CD4+ T cells sorted from blood. Subset noted: CD45RA+ positively selected. Here the CDR3 reads CASSLVASGNTDTQYF. In nucleotides, the CDR3 is TGCGCCAGCAGCTTGGTGGCTAGCGGGAACACAGATACGCAGTATTTT.